The source of this TCR beta chain is a study of regulatory T cells in long-lasting Graves disease. Time point: persistent/refractory GD, antithyroid drugs over 5 years with positive TRAb. After RNA was extracted from PBMCs, the TCR library was made from it. Between the trimmed V and J ends, which lost 3 bases and 0 bases, there was a span of 18 bases. The CDR3 extends over 18 amino acids. Germline V CDR1 and CDR2: SNHLY, FYNNEI. Arm-PCR of CDR3 regions and iRepertoire HTBI primers were used to build TCR beta libraries. TCRdb redid the calling of the multiplex PCR reads with MiXCR, one entry per CDR3 protein. The top ten clones hold roughly 27% of a sample with more than 300,000 distinct CDR3 sequences, about 20% of them seen once. This clonotype was detected many times.

The clonotype was recovered from a female donor with Graves disease. The specimen comprised peripheral blood mononuclear cells (PBMCs), sampled when the disease was refractory, from a patient treated with antithyroid drugs. The chain carries TRBV2 and TRBJ1-3; no clear D. CDR3 residues: CASSENRQGPFSGNTIYF. In DNA, the CDR3 is TGTGCCAGCAGTGAGAACCGGCAAGGCCCCTTCTCTGGAAACACCATATATTTT.